The T cell receptor beta chain described here comes from a study of T cells in Graves' hyperthyroidism and ophthalmopathy. Findings and caveats of the study: Ophthalmopathy and stable hyperthyroidism were told apart by a 13 V-J model. Model predictions of ophthalmopathy came a median approximately seven months before onset.

RNA transcripts yielded amplified TCR beta CDR3 regions. When the TCR CDR3 underwent first-round RT-PCR, the HTBI primer set was used. TCRdb independently ran MiXCR on the multiplex PCR reads; one entry per CDR3 protein. The repertoire holds hundreds of thousands of distinct CDR3 sequences, roughly 24% seen once, with approximately 11% in the top ten. In regard to this clonotype: Its antigen is not known.

With 7 bases removed from V and 6 bases from J, the gap between germline ends came to 16 bases. There are 14 residues in the CDR3. Germline values: CDR1 MNHNS, CDR2 SASEGT. The clonotype comes from a woman in her twenties or thirties with Graves' ophthalmopathy. The rearrangement links TRBV6-1 to TRBJ1-5; unclear D gene. The sequencing input was blood. DNA of the CDR3: TGTGCCAGCAACCCTGGTTTCTCGGGTCAGCCCCAGCATTTT. Its translation: CASNPGFSGQPQHF.